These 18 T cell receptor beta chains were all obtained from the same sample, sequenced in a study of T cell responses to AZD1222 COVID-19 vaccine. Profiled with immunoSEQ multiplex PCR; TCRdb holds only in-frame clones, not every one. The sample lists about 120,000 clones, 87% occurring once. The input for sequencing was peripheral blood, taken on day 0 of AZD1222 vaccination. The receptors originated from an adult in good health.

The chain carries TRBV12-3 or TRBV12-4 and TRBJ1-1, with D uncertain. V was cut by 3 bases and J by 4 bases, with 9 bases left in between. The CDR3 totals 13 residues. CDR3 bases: TGTGCCAGCAGTTTTACAGAGGGCACTGAAGCTTTCTTT. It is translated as CASSFTEGTEAFF.

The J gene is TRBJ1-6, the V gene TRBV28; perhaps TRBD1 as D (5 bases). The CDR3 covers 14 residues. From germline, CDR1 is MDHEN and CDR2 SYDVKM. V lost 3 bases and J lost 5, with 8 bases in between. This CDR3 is CASSLGQNNSPLHF. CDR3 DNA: TGTGCCAGCAGTTTGGGGCAGAATAATTCACCCCTCCACTTT. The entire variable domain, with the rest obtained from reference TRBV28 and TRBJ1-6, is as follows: DVKVTQSSRYLVKRTGEKVFLECVQDMDHENMFWYRQDPGLGLRLIYFSYDVKMKEKGDIPEGYSVSREKKERFSLILESASTNQTSMYLCASSLGQNNSPLHFGNGTRLTVT.

In DNA, the CDR3 is TGTGCCAGCAGACGCCGAGCGGGAACCGGGGAGCTGTTTTTT. It translates to CASRRRAGTGELFF. The gene calls are TRBV28 and TRBJ2-2; 7 nucleotides agree with TRBD2. Germline CDR1 and CDR2: MDHEN and SYDVKM. The trim removed 6 bases at V and 5 bases at J, leaving 6 bases unmatched. The CDR3 is 14 amino acids.

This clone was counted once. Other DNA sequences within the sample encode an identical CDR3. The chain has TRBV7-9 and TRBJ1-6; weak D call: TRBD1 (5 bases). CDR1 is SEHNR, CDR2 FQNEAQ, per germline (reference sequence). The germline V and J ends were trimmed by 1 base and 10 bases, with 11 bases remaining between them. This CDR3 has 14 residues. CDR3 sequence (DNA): TGTGCCAGCAGCTTAGGCGGGGCTGGGTCACCCCTCCACTTT. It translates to CASSLGGAGSPLHF.

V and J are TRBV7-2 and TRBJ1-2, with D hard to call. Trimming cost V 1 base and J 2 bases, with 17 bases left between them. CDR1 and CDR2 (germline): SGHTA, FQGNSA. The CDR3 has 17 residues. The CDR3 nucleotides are TGTGCCAGCAGCTTAGTTGGGTCGGGGTGGAGGAACTATGGCTACACCTTC. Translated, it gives CASSLVGSGWRNYGYTF.

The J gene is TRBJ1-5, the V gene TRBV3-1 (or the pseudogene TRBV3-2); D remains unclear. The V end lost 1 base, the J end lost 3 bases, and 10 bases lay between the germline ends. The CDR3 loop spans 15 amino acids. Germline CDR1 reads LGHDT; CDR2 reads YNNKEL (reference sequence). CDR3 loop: CASSQGTRTNQPQHF. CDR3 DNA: TGTGCCAGCAGCCAAGGTACCAGAACCAATCAGCCCCAGCATTTT.

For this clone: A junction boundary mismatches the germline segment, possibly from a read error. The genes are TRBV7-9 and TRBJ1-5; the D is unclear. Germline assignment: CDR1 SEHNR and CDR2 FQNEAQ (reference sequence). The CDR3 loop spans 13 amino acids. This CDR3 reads CASSRTSDQPQHF. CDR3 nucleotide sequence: TGTGCCAGCAGCCGCACTAGCGATCAGCCCCAGCATTTT.

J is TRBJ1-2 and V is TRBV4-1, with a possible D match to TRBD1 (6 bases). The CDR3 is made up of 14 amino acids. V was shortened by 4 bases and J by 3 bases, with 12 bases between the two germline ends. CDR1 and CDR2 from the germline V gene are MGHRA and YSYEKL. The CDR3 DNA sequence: TGCGCCAGCAGCCGATTGACAGGAGACTATGGCTACACCTTC. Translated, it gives CASSRLTGDYGYTF.

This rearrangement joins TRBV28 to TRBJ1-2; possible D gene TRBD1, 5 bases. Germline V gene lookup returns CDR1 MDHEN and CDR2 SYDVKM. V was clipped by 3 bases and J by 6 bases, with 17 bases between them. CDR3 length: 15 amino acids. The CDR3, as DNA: TGTGCCAGCAGTTTCGGGCCCCGGGACGTAGATGGCTACACCTTC. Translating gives CASSFGPRDVDGYTF.

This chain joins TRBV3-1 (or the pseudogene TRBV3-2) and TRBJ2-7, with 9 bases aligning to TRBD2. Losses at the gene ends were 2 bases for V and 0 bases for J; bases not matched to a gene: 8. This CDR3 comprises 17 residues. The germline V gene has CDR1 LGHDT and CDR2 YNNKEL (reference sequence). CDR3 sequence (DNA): TGTGCCAGCAGCCAACATCACAGCGGGGGGAACTCCTACGAGCAGTACTTC. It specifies CASSQHHSGGNSYEQYF.

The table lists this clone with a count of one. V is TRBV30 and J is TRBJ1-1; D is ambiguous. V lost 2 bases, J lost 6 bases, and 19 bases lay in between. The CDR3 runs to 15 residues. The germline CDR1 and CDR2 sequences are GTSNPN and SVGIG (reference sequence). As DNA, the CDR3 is TGTGCCTGGAGTCTCACGATAGCCCAGCTCCCTGAAGCTTTCTTT. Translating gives CAWSLTIAQLPEAFF.

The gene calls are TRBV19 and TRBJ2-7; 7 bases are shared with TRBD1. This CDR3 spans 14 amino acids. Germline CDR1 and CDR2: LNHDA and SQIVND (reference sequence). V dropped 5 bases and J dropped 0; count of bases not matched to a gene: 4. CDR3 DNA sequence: TGTGCCAGTAGTCGCCGGGACAGCTCCTACGAGCAGTACTTC. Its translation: CASSRRDSSYEQYF.

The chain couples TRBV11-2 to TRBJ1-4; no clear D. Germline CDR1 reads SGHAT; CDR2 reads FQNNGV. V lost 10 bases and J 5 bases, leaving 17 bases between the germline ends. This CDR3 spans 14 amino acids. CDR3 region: CATRPGGSNEKLFF. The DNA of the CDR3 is TGTGCCACCCGCCCGGGAGGGTCCAATGAAAAACTGTTTTTT.

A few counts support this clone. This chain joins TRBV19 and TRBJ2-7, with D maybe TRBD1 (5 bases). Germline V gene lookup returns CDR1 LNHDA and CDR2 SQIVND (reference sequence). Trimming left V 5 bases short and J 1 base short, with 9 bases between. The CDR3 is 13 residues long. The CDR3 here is CASSDTGSYEQYF. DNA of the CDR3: TGTGCCAGTAGTGACACAGGTTCCTACGAGCAGTACTTC.

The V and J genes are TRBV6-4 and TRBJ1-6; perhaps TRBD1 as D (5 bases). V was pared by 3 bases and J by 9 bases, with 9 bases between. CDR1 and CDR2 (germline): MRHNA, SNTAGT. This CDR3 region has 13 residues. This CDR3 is CASSETQGSPLHF. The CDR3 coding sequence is TGTGCCAGCAGTGAGACCCAGGGTTCACCCCTCCACTTT.

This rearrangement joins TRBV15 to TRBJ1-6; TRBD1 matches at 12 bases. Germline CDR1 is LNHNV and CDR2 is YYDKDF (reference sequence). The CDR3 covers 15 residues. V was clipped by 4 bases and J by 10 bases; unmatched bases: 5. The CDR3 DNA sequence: TGTGCCACCAGCACCCGGGACAGGGGGCTGTCACCCCTCCACTTT. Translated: CATSTRDRGLSPLHF.

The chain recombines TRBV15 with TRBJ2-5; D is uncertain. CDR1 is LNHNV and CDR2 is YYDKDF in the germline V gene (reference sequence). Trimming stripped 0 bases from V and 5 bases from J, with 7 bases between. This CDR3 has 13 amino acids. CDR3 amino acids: CATSRDSEETQYF. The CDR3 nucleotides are TGTGCCACCAGCAGAGATAGTGAGGAGACCCAGTACTTC.

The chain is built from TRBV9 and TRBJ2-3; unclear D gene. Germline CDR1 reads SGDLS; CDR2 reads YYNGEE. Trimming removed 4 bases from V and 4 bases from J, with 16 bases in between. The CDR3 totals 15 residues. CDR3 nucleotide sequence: TGTGCCAGCAGCTCCCTCAATCCTCAGGCAGATACGCAGTATTTT. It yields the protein CASSSLNPQADTQYF.